This paragraph covers one T cell receptor beta chain sequence. This entry belongs to a study of blood T cell repertoires in COVID-19. Background on the study: Sources were T cells, B-cell-depleted T cells, or PBMCs; the material itself was cDNA or gDNA.

Libraries were prepared by immunoSEQ multiplex PCR; TCRdb keeps only in-frame clonotypes and omits some of them. The sample includes some 160,000 clones, around 83% of them seen just once. The CDR3 length is 13 residues. V gave up 1 base and J gave up 6 bases, with 9 bases separating them. This sequence was found in a human donor in a cohort sampled during active COVID-19. Source material: peripheral blood. The chain has TRBV12-3 or TRBV12-4 and TRBJ1-1; D not resolved. This CDR3 reads CASSLEGRAEAFF. Written as DNA, the CDR3 is TGTGCCAGCAGTTTAGAAGGGAGGGCTGAAGCTTTCTTT.